This T cell receptor (beta chain) was recovered during a study of blood T cell repertoires in COVID-19 (dated by TCRdb to 2020 to 2022). Concerning the study at large: Samples covering the acute and convalescent phases of COVID-19 were provided by collaborators in the United States, Italy and Spain. The material from the prospective study consisted of cDNA or gDNA derived from T cells, B-cell-depleted T cells, or PBMCs. Deeply sampled blood TCRbeta repertoires from subjects exposed to, actively infected with, or recovered from COVID-19 were included in the dataset. The repertoires were released in a freely available public database meant as a resource for research on the immune response to SARS-CoV-2. Samples came from the ongoing ImmuneRACE study (first 160 participants) plus 1,254 subjects from 6 global collaborators. Nearly every sample came with metadata listing a de-identified subject ID, COVID-19 status, age in years and sex. Where HLA class I and class II types were available, the types were taken from metadata supplied by the sample provider, not from assay-based typing.

Whole blood was collected in K2EDTA tubes by collaborating institutions according to the institutions' own protocols. For TCRbeta analysis, collaborators shipped samples in one of three forms: frozen whole blood, isolated PBMCs, or DNA extracted from either of those sample types. TCRbeta CDR3 regions were amplified from genomic DNA by means of the immunoSEQ Assay, a bias-controlled multiplex PCR. The source study handled its data this way. The number of nucleated cells in each sample was estimated from the amplification of reference gene primers within the assay. To quantify the absolute abundance of each unique TCRbeta CDR3 rearrangement, sequence reads were collapsed and filtered. For each sample, productive Simpson clonality was calculated as the square root of Simpson's diversity index across productive rearrangements. Entries here come from immuneACCESS through TCRdb and include only in-frame sequences with V and J called. Some clones fail to appear in such tables; in the studies checked, an unresolved V gene covers under half of the shortfall, and the cause of the remainder is unknown. That table furnishes V, J and clone size, whereas the DNA furnished D and trimming. For this sample there are 70,000 to 90,000 clones; over 80% appear just once. Roughly 18% of the sample comes from the top ten.

This clone was detected only a few times. The antigen this receptor binds is unknown. No much larger clonotype is one base removed from it; base qualities were not supplied. Here is what the overall study found, with its caveats: How much clinical and demographic metadata was included differed by source and by participant, and the metadata was provided uncurated.

V trim: 4 bases; J trim: 0 bases; unmatched bases: 5. CDR1 SGHTA and CDR2 FQGNSA are derived from the germline V gene. The CDR3 has 15 amino acids, counting the end cysteine and phenylalanine. The entry retains the CDR3 DNA only, 45 bases that are in frame from base 1. The clonotype originates from a woman of 80 years or more with acute or convalescent COVID-19. Source material: peripheral blood. In this chain, TRBV7-2 is recombined with TRBJ1-2, with 7 central nucleotides matching TRBD1. The DNA sequence is TGTGCCAGCAGCTATACAGGGGCGTCTAACTATGGCTACACCTTC. This codes for CASSYTGASNYGYTF.